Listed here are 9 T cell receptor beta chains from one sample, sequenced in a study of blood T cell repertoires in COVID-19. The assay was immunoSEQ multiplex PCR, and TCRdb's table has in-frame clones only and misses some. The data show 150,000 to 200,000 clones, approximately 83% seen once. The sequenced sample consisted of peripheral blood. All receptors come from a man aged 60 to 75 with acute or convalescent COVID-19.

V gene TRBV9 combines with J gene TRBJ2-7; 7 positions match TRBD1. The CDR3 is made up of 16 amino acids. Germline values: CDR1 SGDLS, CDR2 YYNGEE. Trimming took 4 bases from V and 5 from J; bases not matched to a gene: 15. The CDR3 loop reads CASSLRAGTVTDEQYF. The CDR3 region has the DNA TGTGCCAGCAGCCTCCGAGCCGGGACAGTGACCGACGAGCAGTACTTC.

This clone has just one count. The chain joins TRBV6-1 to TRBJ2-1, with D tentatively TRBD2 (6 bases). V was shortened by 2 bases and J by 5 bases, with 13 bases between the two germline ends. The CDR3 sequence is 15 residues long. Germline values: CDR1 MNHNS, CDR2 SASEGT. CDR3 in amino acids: CASSETSGLHNEQFF. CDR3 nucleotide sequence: TGTGCCAGCAGTGAAACCTCGGGACTTCACAATGAGCAGTTCTTC.

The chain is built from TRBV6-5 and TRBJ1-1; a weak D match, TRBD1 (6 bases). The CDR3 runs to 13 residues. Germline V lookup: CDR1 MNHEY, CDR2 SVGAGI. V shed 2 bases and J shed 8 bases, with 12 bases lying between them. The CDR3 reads CASSYTGGREAFF. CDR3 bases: TGTGCCAGCAGTTACACGGGGGGGCGCGAAGCTTTCTTT.

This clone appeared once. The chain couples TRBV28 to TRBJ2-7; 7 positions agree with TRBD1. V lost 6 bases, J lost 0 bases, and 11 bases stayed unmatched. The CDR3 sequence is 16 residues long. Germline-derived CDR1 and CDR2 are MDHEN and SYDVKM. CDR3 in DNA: TGTGCCAGCAGAGTCACAGGTTGGGACAGCTCCTACGAGCAGTACTTC. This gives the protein CASRVTGWDSSYEQYF.

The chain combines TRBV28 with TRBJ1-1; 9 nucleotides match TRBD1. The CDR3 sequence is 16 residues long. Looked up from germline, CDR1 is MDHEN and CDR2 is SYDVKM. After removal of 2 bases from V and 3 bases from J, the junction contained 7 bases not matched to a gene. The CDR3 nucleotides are TGTGCCAGCAGTTTAGGGGACAGGGCGTCTGACACTGAAGCTTTCTTT. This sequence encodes CASSLGDRASDTEAFF. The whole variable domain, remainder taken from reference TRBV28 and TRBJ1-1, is DVKVTQSSRYLVKRTGEKVFLECVQDMDHENMFWYRQDPGLGLRLIYFSYDVKMKEKGDIPEGYSVSREKKERFSLILESASTNQTSMYLCASSLGDRASDTEAFFGQGTRLTVV.

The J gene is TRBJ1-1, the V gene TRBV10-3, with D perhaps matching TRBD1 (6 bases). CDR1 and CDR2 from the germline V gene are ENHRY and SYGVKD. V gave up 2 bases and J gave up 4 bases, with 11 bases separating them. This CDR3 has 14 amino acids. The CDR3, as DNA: TGTGCCATCAGTGAGCTTCAGGGGTCCACTGAAGCTTTCTTT. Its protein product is CAISELQGSTEAFF.

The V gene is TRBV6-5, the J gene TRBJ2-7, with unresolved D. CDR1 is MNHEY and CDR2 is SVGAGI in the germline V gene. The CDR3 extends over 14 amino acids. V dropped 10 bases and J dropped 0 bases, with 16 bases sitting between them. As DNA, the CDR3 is TGTGCCACGTCCCAGGTATCGTCCTCCTACGAGCAGTACTTC. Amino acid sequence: CATSQVSSSYEQYF.

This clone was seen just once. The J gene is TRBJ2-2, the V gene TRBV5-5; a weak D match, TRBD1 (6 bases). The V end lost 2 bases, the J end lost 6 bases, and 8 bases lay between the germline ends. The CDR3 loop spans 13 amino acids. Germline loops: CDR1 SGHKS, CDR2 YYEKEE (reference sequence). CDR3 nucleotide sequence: TGTGCCAGCAGCTTACAGGGCGCCGGGGAGCTGTTTTTT. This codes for CASSLQGAGELFF.

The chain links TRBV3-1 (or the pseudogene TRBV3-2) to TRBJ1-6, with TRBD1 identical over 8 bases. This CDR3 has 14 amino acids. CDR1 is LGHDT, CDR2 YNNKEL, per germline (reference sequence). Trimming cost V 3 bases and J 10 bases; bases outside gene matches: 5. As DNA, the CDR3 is TGTGCCAGCAGCCACAGGGGGCGCGAATCACCCCTCCACTTT. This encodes CASSHRGRESPLHF.